The following is a T cell receptor beta chain sequence with its context. Its antigen is unknown. The sample comes from a study of T cell repertoires in cytomegalovirus infection. The study, taken as a whole, reports: CMV-specific TCR beta clonotypes restricted by HLA-C dominated the ex vivo response.

With V trimmed by 3 bases and J by 0 bases, 2 bases remained unmatched. The CDR3 has 15 residues. Germline V gives CDR1 LNHDA, CDR2 SQIVND (reference sequence). TCRdb itself ran the reads through MiXCR, one entry per CDR3 protein. The table records 900,000 to 950,000 distinct CDR3 sequences, roughly 30% of them present only once. This specimen consisted of cultured CD8+ T cells from PBMCs, obtained from culture after CMV antigen stimulation. This receptor was identified in a human donor in good health (CMV status not recorded). Some clones in this sample may be carry-over from other donors' samples. The chain combines TRBV19 with TRBJ2-3; 8 positions agree with TRBD1. CDR3 nucleotide sequence: TGTGCCAGTAGTATTTGGACAGGGAGCACAGATACGCAGTATTTT. Its protein is CASSIWTGSTDTQYF.